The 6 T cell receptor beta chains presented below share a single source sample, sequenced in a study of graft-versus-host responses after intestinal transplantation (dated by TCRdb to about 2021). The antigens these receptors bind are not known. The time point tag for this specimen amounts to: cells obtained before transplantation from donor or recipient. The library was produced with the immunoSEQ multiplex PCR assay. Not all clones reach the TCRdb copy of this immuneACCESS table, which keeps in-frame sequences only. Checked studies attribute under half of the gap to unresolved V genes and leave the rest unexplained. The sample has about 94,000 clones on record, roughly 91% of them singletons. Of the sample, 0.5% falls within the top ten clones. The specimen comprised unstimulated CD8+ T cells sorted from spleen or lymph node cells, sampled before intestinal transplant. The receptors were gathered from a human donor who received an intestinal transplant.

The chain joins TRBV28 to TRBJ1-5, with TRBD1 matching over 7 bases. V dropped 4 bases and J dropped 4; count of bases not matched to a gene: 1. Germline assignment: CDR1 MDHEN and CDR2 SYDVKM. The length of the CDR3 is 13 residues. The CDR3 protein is CASSSTGNQPQHF. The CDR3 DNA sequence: TGTGCCAGCAGTTCGACAGGGAATCAGCCCCAGCATTTT. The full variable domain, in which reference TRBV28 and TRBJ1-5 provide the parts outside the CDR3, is DVKVTQSSRYLVKRTGEKVFLECVQDMDHENMFWYRQDPGLGLRLIYFSYDVKMKEKGDIPEGYSVSREKKERFSLILESASTNQTSMYLCASSSTGNQPQHFGDGTRLSIL.

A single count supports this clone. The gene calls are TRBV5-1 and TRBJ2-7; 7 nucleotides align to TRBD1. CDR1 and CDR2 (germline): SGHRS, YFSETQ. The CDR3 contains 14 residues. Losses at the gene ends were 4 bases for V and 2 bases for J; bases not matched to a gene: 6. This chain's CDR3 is CASSHAQGTYEQYF. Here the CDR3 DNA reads TGCGCCAGCAGCCATGCACAGGGGACCTACGAGCAGTACTTC.

The CDR3 loop reads CASSTLPGLAAGELFF. DNA for the CDR3: TGTGCCAGCAGCACCCTTCCGGGACTAGCGGCCGGGGAGCTGTTTTTT. V usage is TRBV13 and J usage is TRBJ2-2; 11 positions match TRBD2. CDR3 length equals 16 residues. Germline lookup yields CDR1 PRHDT and CDR2 FYEKMQ (reference sequence). V lost 5 bases and J lost 6; bases outside the gene matches: 8.

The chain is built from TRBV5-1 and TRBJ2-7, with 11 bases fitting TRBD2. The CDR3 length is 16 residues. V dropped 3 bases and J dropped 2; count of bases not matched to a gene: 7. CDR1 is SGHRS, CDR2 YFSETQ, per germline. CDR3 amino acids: CASSWTTSGVPYEQYF. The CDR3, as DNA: TGCGCCAGCAGCTGGACGACTAGCGGGGTTCCCTACGAGCAGTACTTC.

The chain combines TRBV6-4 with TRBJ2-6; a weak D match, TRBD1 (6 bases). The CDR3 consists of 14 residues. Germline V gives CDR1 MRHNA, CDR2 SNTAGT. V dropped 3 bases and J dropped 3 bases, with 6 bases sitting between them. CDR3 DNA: TGTGCCAGCAGTGAGACAGGTGGGGCCAACGTCCTGACTTTC. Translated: CASSETGGANVLTF.

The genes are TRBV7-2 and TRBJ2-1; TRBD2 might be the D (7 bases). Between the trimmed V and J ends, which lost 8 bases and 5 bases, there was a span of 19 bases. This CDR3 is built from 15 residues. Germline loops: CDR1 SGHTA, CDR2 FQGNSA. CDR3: CASSGGGIVNNEQFF. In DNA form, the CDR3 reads TGTGCCAGCTCGGGGGGCGGGATTGTCAACAATGAGCAGTTCTTC.